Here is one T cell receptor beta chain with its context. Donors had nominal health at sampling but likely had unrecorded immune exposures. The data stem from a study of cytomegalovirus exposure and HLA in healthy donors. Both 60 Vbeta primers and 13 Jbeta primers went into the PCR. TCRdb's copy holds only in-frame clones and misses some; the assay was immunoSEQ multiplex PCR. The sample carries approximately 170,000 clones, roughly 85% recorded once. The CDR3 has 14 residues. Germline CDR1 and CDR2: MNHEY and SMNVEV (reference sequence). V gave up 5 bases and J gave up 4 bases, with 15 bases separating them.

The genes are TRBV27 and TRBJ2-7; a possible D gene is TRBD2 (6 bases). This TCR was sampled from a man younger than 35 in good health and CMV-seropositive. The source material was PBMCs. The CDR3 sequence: CASSPSGGTYEQYF. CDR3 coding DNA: TGTGCCAGCAGTCCGAGTGGGGGGACTTACGAGCAGTACTTC.